This TCR beta chain was captured in a study (dated by TCRdb to the mid-2010s). Regarding the complete study: The study tested whether tumor-infiltrating Tregs in breast cancer are recruited from blood Tregs or converted in situ from other CD4+ T cell subsets. Results the study describes overall, beyond this receptor: In terms of TCR gene usage, tumor memory CD4+ T cells clustered together with blood and lymph node memory CD4+ cells, as well as with lymph node naive CD4+ cells. The greatest overlap of tumor-infiltrating Treg TCR alpha and beta sequences was with tumor naive CD4+ T cells, followed next by blood naive CD4+ T cells. Rather than covering whole repertoires, validation in the larger cohort was restricted to a single TCR beta V-J rearrangement.

Based on the germline V gene (reference sequence), the CDR1 and CDR2 sequences are LGHDT and YNNKEL. There are 12 amino acids in the CDR3, from cysteine to phenylalanine inclusive. Only the CDR3 part of the read is kept: 36 bases, read in frame from the first base. Full-length TCR variable regions were amplified by 5' RACE PCR using constant-region reverse primers, and then by semi-nested PCR using Nested Universal Primer A. Using the ReliaPrep RNA Cell Miniprep System, total RNA was extracted, and the SMARTer RACE 5'/3' Kit was then used to reverse transcribe the RNA into 5'RACE-ready cDNA. Full-length TCR alpha and beta libraries were barcoded with multiplex adaptors and sequenced on an Illumina MiSeq. In the paper's pipeline: For each of nine subset-tissue groups, sequencing data from the five patients were pooled, and the groups were then compared using unsupervised clustering of TCR gene usage. The Morisita-Horn index, with shared sequences weighted by their contribution to each repertoire, was used to calculate repertoire similarity. The public reads were reprocessed in TCRdb via fastp at Q25 and MiXCR, keeping in-frame beta chains. One record per CDR3 amino acid sequence lists the most common genes and DNA. The V and J calls follow TCRdb's processing rather than the paper's. Within this sample are 6,000 or so distinct CDR3 sequences, with 31% of them counted one time only. The top ten clones comprise around 7% of the sample.

Memory CD4+ T cells were isolated as CD4+CD45RO+CD25- cells. Tregs, naive and memory CD4+ T cells from tumor, blood and ipsilateral draining lymph nodes of a handful of breast cancer patients underwent full-length TCR alpha and beta sequencing. Tumor tissue, along with lymph nodes from ipsilateral axillary dissection, was perfused with PBS, minced, and then digested using collagenase I and hyaluronidase. Ficoll density gradient centrifugation was used to isolate mononuclear cells from lymph nodes or from 45 to 50 ml of peripheral blood. FACS confirmed that the sorted cell populations were more than 90% pure. Comments on this clonotype: The antigen it binds to is not known. At one of its ends the junction is not consistent with the germline gene, which may arise from a read error.

The clonotype originates from a female donor with breast cancer. Sequencing was carried out using memory CD4+ T cells sorted from a lymph node. Per the publication, the cell subset or site label means: memory CD4+ T cells, CD4+CD45RO+CD25-. The V and J genes are TRBV3-1 and TRBJ2-5; 7 nucleotides in the junction match TRBD1. The CDR3 amino acid sequence is: CASSQSQGAQYF. The nucleotide sequence is given as TGTGCTAGCAGCCAGAGCCAGGGGGCCCAGTACTTC.